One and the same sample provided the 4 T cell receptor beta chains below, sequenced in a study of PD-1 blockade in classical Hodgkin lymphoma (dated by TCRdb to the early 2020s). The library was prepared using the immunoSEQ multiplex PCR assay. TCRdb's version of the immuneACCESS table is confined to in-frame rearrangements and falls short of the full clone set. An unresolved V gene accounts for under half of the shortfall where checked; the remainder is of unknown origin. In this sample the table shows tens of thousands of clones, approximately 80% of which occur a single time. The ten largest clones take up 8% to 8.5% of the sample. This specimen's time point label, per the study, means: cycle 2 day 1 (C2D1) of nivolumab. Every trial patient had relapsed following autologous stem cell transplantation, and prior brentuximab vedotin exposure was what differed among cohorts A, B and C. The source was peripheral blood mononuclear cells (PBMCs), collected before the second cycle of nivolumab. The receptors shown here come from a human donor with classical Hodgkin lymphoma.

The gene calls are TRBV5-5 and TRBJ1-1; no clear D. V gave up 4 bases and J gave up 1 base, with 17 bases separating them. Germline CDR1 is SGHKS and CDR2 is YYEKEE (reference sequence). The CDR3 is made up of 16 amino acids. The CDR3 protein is CASSRVPRPSNTEAFF. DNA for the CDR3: TGTGCCAGCAGCCGGGTTCCCAGGCCCTCGAACACTGAAGCTTTCTTT.

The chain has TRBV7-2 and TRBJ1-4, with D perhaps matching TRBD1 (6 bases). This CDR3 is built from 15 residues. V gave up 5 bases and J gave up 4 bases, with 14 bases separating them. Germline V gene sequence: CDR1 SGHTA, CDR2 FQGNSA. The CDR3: CASSLGGRYNEKLFF. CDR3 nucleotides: TGTGCCAGCAGCCTAGGGGGGAGGTATAATGAAAAACTGTTTTTT.

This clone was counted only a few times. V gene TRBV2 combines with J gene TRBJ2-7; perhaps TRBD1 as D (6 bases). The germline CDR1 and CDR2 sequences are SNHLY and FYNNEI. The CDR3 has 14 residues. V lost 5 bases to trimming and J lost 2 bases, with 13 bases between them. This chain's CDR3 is CASSLGRGTYEQYF. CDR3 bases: TGTGCCAGCAGTTTGGGCAGGGGCACCTACGAGCAGTACTTC.

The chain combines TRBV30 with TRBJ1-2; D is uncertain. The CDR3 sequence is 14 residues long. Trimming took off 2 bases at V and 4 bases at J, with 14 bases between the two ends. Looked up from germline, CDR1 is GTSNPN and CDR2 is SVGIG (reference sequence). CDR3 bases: TGTGCCTGGAGTACCCCCCCCCGCTTCTATGGCTACACCTTC. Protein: CAWSTPPRFYGYTF.